Shown below are 25 T cell receptor beta chains from a single sample sequenced in a study of blood T cell repertoires in COVID-19. Libraries were prepared by immunoSEQ multiplex PCR; TCRdb keeps only in-frame clonotypes and omits some of them. Of 70,000 to 75,000 clones listed, over 75% were seen once; the top ten hold about 5.1%. Sequencing used peripheral blood. The receptors originated from a woman under 30 with acute or convalescent COVID-19.

The rearrangement uses TRBV6-2 or TRBV6-3 and TRBJ1-1; 7 nucleotides line up with TRBD1. J gave up 4 bases and V 5 bases, and 10 bases lay outside the gene matches. Germline lookup yields CDR1 MNHEY and CDR2 SVGEGT. The CDR3 length is 15 residues. The CDR3 sequence: CASSNNRGPVTEAFF. CDR3 DNA sequence: TGTGCCAGCAGTAACAACAGGGGACCGGTCACTGAAGCTTTCTTT.

This chain's CDR3 is CASSQDRGVETQYF. As DNA, the CDR3 is TGTGCCAGCAGCCAAGACAGGGGGGTAGAGACCCAGTACTTC. The rearrangement uses TRBV14 and TRBJ2-5; possible D gene TRBD1, 7 bases. V was shortened by 0 bases and J by 4 bases, with 9 bases between the two germline ends. This CDR3 is 14 amino acids long. Germline V gene data show CDR1 as SGHDN and CDR2 as FVKESK.

The chain is built from TRBV7-9 and TRBJ2-1, with 10 bases that match TRBD2. This CDR3 has 15 residues. The J segment lost 6 bases and the V segment lost 11 bases, leaving 13 bases of the junction unmatched. From germline, CDR1 is SEHNR and CDR2 FQNEAQ (reference sequence). In nucleotides, the CDR3 is TGTGCCTCGCTGGGGGCTAGCGGGAGCGGCAATGAGCAGTTCTTC. Its protein product is CASLGASGSGNEQFF.

The CDR3 DNA sequence: TGTGCCAGCAGCTCTTCTTTCAGGAACTATGGCTACACCTTC. Protein: CASSSSFRNYGYTF. The V and J genes are TRBV7-9 and TRBJ1-2, with unresolved D. The CDR3 is made up of 14 amino acids. V lost 4 bases to trimming and J lost 2 bases, with 11 bases between them. The germline V gene has CDR1 SEHNR and CDR2 FQNEAQ (reference sequence).

The chain carries TRBV27 and TRBJ2-7; 8 bases are shared with TRBD1. The ends lost 9 bases at V and 4 bases at J; junction bases unmatched: 8. This CDR3 comprises 13 residues. CDR1 is MNHEY and CDR2 is SMNVEV in the germline V gene (reference sequence). The CDR3 nucleotides read TGTGCCAGTCGGACAGGGATCGGGTACGAGCAGTACTTC. This codes for CASRTGIGYEQYF.

The chain couples TRBV13 to TRBJ2-2; 7 nucleotides agree with TRBD2. The length of the CDR3 is 18 residues. Germline V CDR1 and CDR2: PRHDT, FYEKMQ (reference sequence). J was trimmed by 0 bases and V by 0 bases; bases with no gene match: 7. The CDR3 DNA follows: TGTGCCAGCAGCTTAGGCCGGGGGGTGCCGGCGAACACCGGGGAGCTGTTTTTT. Its translation is CASSLGRGVPANTGELFF.

This clone appeared once. The rearrangement uses TRBV25-1 and TRBJ2-1; 8 bases are a match to TRBD2. V was pared by 6 bases and J by 3 bases, with 4 bases of the junction left unmatched. CDR3 length equals 14 residues. Germline values: CDR1 MGHDK, CDR2 SYGVNS. CDR3 sequence: CASRLAGGYNEQFF. In DNA, the CDR3 is TGTGCCAGCAGACTGGCGGGGGGCTACAATGAGCAGTTCTTC.

The chain joins TRBV3-1 (or the pseudogene TRBV3-2) to TRBJ1-2, with D perhaps matching TRBD1 (5 bases). Trimming removed 5 bases at V and 7 bases at J, with 17 bases between. Germline V gene data show CDR1 as LGHDT and CDR2 as YNNKEL (reference sequence). This CDR3 region has 14 residues. The CDR3 reads CASSYGPLGAGYTF. Here the CDR3 DNA reads TGTGCCAGCAGCTACGGGCCCCTTGGGGCTGGCTACACCTTC.

V usage is TRBV7-6 and J usage is TRBJ1-1; perhaps TRBD1 as D (5 bases). Germline assignment: CDR1 SGHVS and CDR2 FNYEAQ. The CDR3 covers 12 residues. V was clipped by 5 bases and J by 6 bases, with 10 bases between them. CDR3 nucleotide sequence: TGTGCCAGCAGCGGCAGGGATTCTGAAGCTTTCTTT. This sequence encodes CASSGRDSEAFF.

J is TRBJ1-1 and V is TRBV7-6; 7 nucleotides align to TRBD1. The V gene's germline CDR1 is SGHVS and CDR2 FNYEAQ. Trimming took 5 bases from V and 0 from J; bases not matched to a gene: 3. The CDR3 sequence is 14 residues long. The CDR3 loop reads CASSPTGLNTEAFF. For the CDR3, the DNA is TGTGCCAGCAGCCCGACAGGGCTGAACACTGAAGCTTTCTTT.

This clone has more than one count but fewer than ten. The V gene is TRBV6-2 or TRBV6-3, the J gene TRBJ2-1, with a possible D match to TRBD1 (6 bases). The V end was cut by 2 bases, the J end by 0 bases, with 26 bases between. The V gene's germline CDR1 is MNHEY and CDR2 SVGEGT. The CDR3 runs to 21 residues. CDR3 bases: TGTGCCAGCAGTTACGTTAGGGACAAGGCGGCGACCGCCTTCTCCTACAATGAGCAGTTCTTC. It encodes CASSYVRDKAATAFSYNEQFF.

V gene TRBV18 combines with J gene TRBJ2-7, with TRBD2 matching 7 bases. The CDR3 has 16 residues. V lost 2 bases, J lost 1 base, and 8 bases stayed unmatched. Germline V lookup: CDR1 KGHSH, CDR2 LQKENI. This chain's CDR3 is CASSPKREGSSYEQYF. CDR3 sequence (DNA): TGTGCCAGCTCACCAAAAAGGGAGGGTTCATCCTACGAGCAGTACTTC.

This clone was observed a few times. The V call is TRBV19, the J call TRBJ2-1; the match to TRBD2 covers 8 bases. Germline V gene sequence: CDR1 LNHDA, CDR2 SQIVND (reference sequence). V trimming: 5 bases; J trimming: 4 bases; junction bases outside the gene matches: 4. The CDR3 loop spans 14 amino acids. CDR3 in DNA: TGTGCCAGTAGTCAGCGGGAGAGTTACAATGAGCAGTTCTTC. This translates into CASSQRESYNEQFF.

The J gene is TRBJ2-1, the V gene TRBV5-5; the match to TRBD2 covers 15 bases. The CDR3 has 20 residues. Germline CDR1 is SGHKS and CDR2 is YYEKEE (reference sequence). Trimming removed 0 bases from V and 0 bases from J; junction bases left unmatched: 7. The CDR3 DNA reads TGTGCCAGCAGCTTGGGGCCGGGACTAGCGGGGGGAGGCTCCTACAATGAGCAGTTCTTC. This encodes CASSLGPGLAGGGSYNEQFF.

The chain joins TRBV10-2 to TRBJ2-3, with 8 bases lining up with TRBD2. Germline V gives CDR1 WSHSY, CDR2 SAAADI. The J segment lost 3 bases and the V segment lost 8 bases, leaving 7 bases of the junction unmatched. This CDR3 contains 14 residues. DNA of the CDR3: TGCGCCAGCCGGAGCGGGGGAGTGACAGATACGCAGTATTTT. This sequence encodes CASRSGGVTDTQYF.

There are a few counts of this clone. J is TRBJ2-7 and V is TRBV11-2, with D perhaps TRBD2 (6 bases). Per the germline V gene, CDR1 is SGHAT and CDR2 is FQNNGV. CDR3 length: 17 amino acids. The V end was cut by 1 base, the J end by 6 bases, with 22 bases between. CDR3 in amino acids: CASSLGLGLQDLPEQYF. CDR3 nucleotide sequence: TGTGCCAGCAGCTTAGGTCTGGGACTCCAGGACCTCCCCGAGCAGTACTTC.

This chain connects TRBV6-5 to TRBJ1-2; D not resolved. The CDR3 is 14 residues long. The V end lost 7 bases, the J end lost 4 bases, and 16 bases lay between the germline ends. Germline V gives CDR1 MNHEY, CDR2 SVGAGI. The CDR3: CASTKKQVIYGYTF. The CDR3 region has the DNA TGTGCCAGCACAAAAAAGCAGGTCATCTATGGCTACACCTTC.

The genes are TRBV20-1 and TRBJ2-5, with TRBD2 identical over 9 bases. The germline V gene encodes CDR1 DFQATT and CDR2 SNEGSKA (reference sequence). The trim removed 3 bases at V and 2 bases at J, leaving 7 bases unmatched. This CDR3 contains 15 residues. Here the CDR3 DNA reads TGCAGTGCTAGTCCTAGCGGGGTATCTCAAGAGACCCAGTACTTC. It specifies CSASPSGVSQETQYF.

V and J are TRBV6-2 or TRBV6-3 and TRBJ1-1; no clear D. Trimming shortened V by 5 bases and J by 1 base, and 14 bases separated the two germline ends. CDR1 and CDR2 (germline): MNHEY, SVGEGT. This CDR3 spans 15 amino acids. The CDR3 DNA is TGTGCCAGCAGTAACGGAGGCAGGAGGAACACTGAAGCTTTCTTT. It yields the protein CASSNGGRRNTEAFF.

V and J are TRBV19 and TRBJ2-1, with 9 bases lining up with TRBD1. This CDR3 has 15 amino acids. V shed 4 bases, J shed 9 bases, and the junction held 10 bases outside the gene matches. Germline values: CDR1 LNHDA, CDR2 SQIVND (reference sequence). The CDR3 region is CASSTWGTGTGEQFF. The CDR3 DNA follows: TGTGCCAGTAGTACCTGGGGGACAGGGACGGGTGAGCAGTTCTTC.

A few counts support this clone. Here the CDR3 DNA reads TGCGCCAGCAGCGACCCGGAGAACTACGAGCAGTACTTC. Protein: CASSDPENYEQYF. The chain couples TRBV5-1 to TRBJ2-7, with D unresolved. There are 13 residues in the CDR3. Germline V gives CDR1 SGHRS, CDR2 YFSETQ. The V end lost 4 bases, the J end lost 3 bases, and 11 bases lay between the germline ends. The complete variable domain, with remaining parts taken from reference TRBV5-1 and TRBJ2-7, reads KAGVTQTPRYLIKTRGQQVTLSCSPISGHRSVSWYQQTPGQGLQFLFEYFSETQRNKGNFPGRFSGRQFSNSRSEMNVSTLELGDSALYLCASSDPENYEQYFGPGTRLTVT.

This clone was counted only a few times. CDR3 DNA: TGTGCCAGCAGCTCTTCCCCGACGGGAAACTATGGCTACACCTTC. Amino acid sequence: CASSSSPTGNYGYTF. The chain is built from TRBV7-6 and TRBJ1-2; no clear D gene. The CDR3 sequence is 15 residues long. Between the trimmed V and J ends, which lost 4 bases and 2 bases, there was a span of 14 bases. Per germline, CDR1 SGHVS and CDR2 FNYEAQ.

The CDR3 DNA reads TGTGCCAGCAGTTCGTCCCCCGGGACAGGGAGTTTCGAGCAGTACTTC. This gives the protein CASSSSPGTGSFEQYF. J is TRBJ2-7 and V is TRBV28; 9 positions match TRBD1. The CDR3 totals 16 residues. CDR1 is MDHEN, CDR2 SYDVKM, per germline. V trimming: 4 bases; J trimming: 6 bases; junction bases outside the gene matches: 13.

The chain links TRBV5-4 to TRBJ1-1; D is perhaps TRBD1 (6 bases). There are 15 residues in the CDR3. V lost 4 bases to trimming and J lost 1 base, with 14 bases between them. Germline CDR1 SGHNT, CDR2 YYREEE (reference sequence). As DNA, the CDR3 is TGTGCCAGCAGCGGTACAGGGATCCGGAACACTGAAGCTTTCTTT. Residues: CASSGTGIRNTEAFF. The variable domain in full, completed from reference TRBV5-4 and TRBJ1-1, reads ETGVTQSPTHLIKTRGQQVTLRCSSQSGHNTVSWYQQALGQGPQFIFQYYREEENGRGNFPPRFSGLQFPNYSSELNVNALELDDSALYLCASSGTGIRNTEAFFGQGTRLTVV.

The chain employs TRBV3-1 (or the pseudogene TRBV3-2) and TRBJ2-5; D is unclear. The V gene's germline CDR1 is LGHDT and CDR2 YNNKEL (reference sequence). CDR3 length equals 15 residues. V lost 1 base and J lost 2, with 11 bases in between. CDR3 region: CASSQGSLSQETQYF. CDR3 DNA sequence: TGTGCCAGCAGCCAAGGGTCACTATCTCAAGAGACCCAGTACTTC.